The subject of this entry is one T cell receptor (beta chain). Generated by immunoSEQ multiplex PCR, the TCRdb table keeps only in-frame clones and is missing some. Of about 55,000 clones listed, about 96% are singletons. These data are taken from a study of control samples from healthy donors and cancer patients. Sequences were obtained from blood. This TCR derives from a woman between 18 and 29 years old in good health.

Written as DNA, the CDR3 is TGTGCCTGGAGTGTGGGTCGGGGGGGCGGTGAGCAGTTCTTC. This translates into CAWSVGRGGGEQFF. The rearrangement joins TRBV30 to TRBJ2-1; the match to TRBD2 covers 8 bases. J was trimmed by 9 bases and V by 0 bases; bases with no gene match: 7. The germline V gene has CDR1 GTSNPN and CDR2 SVGIG (reference sequence). The CDR3 has 14 amino acids.